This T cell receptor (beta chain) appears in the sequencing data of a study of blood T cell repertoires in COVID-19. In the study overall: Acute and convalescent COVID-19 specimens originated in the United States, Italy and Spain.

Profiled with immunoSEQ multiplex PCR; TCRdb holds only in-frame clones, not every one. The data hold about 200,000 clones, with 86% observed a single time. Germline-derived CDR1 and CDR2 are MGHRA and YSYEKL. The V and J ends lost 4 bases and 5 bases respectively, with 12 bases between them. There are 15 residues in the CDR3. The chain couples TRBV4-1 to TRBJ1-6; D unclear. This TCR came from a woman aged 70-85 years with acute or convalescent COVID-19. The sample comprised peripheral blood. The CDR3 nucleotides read TGCGCCAGCAGCCCCGAGGGAGGGAATAATTCACCCCTCCACTTT. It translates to CASSPEGGNNSPLHF.